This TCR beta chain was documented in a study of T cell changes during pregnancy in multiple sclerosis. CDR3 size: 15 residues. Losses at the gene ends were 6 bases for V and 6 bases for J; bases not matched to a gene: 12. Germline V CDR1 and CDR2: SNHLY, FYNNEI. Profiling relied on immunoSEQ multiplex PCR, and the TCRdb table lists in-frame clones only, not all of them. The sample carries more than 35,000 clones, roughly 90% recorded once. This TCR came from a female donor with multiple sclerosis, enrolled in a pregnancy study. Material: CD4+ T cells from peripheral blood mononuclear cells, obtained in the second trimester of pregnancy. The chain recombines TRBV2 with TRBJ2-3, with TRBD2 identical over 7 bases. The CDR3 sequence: CASRPGTTTTDTQYF. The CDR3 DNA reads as TGTGCCAGCAGGCCCGGGACTACAACAACGGATACGCAGTATTTT.